This TCR beta chain is drawn from a study of regulatory T cells in long-lasting Graves disease. Study-wide points: Peripheral blood alone, not thyroid tissue, underwent study.

This CDR3 comprises 16 residues. Germline V gene data show CDR1 as MNHEY and CDR2 as SMNVEV (reference sequence). Unmatched junction bases numbered 6, after V lost 1 base and J lost 8 bases. Time point specified: newly diagnosed GD, antithyroid drugs for less than 3 months. Making the TCR library involved RNA that had been extracted from PBMCs. Arm-PCR of CDR3 regions and iRepertoire HTBI primers were used to build TCR beta libraries. TCRdb re-analysed the multiplex PCR reads in MiXCR, keeping a single row per CDR3 protein. The sample lists more than 300,000 distinct CDR3 sequences, roughly 17% seen once, with about 19% in the top ten. Concerning this clonotype: Its antigen is not known.

These data were likewise used in another study, on T cells in Graves' hyperthyroidism and ophthalmopathy. From that second work: The TCR CDR3 was amplified in a first-round RT-PCR using the HTBI primer set.

Source: peripheral blood mononuclear cells (PBMCs), taken at new diagnosis, from a patient treated with antithyroid drugs. This TCR was sampled from a woman between 18 and 29 years old with Graves disease. The chain joins TRBV27 to TRBJ2-1; 12 bases fit TRBD2. The CDR3 here is CASSLFTTSGSHEQFF. The CDR3 nucleotides are TGTGCCAGCAGTTTATTTACGACTAGCGGGAGCCATGAGCAGTTCTTC.